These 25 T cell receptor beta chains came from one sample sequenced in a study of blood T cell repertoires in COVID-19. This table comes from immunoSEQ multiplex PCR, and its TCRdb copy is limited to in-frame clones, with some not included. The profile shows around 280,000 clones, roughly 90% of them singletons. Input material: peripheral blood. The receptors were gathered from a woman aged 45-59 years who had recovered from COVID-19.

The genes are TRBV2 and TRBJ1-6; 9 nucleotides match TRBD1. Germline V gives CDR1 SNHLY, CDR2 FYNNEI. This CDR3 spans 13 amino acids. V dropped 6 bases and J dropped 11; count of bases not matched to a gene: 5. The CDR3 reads CASSAGTGTPLHF. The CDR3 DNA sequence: TGTGCCAGCAGCGCCGGGACAGGGACACCCCTCCACTTT. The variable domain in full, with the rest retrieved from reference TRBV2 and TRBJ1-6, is EPEVTQTPSHQVTQMGQEVILRCVPISNHLYFYWYRQILGQKVEFLVSFYNNEISEKSEIFDDQFSVERPDGSNFTLKIRSTKLEDSAMYFCASSAGTGTPLHFGNGTRLTVT.

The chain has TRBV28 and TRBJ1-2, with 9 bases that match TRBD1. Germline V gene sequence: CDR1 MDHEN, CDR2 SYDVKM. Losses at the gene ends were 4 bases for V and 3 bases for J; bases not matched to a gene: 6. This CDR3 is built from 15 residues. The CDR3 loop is CASSSLDRGHYGYTF. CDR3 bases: TGTGCCAGCAGTTCCCTGGACAGGGGACACTATGGCTACACCTTC.

CDR3 DNA: TGCGCCAGCAGCTTATGGAGCGGGGGGGAAGAGACCCAGTACTTC. Residues: CASSLWSGGEETQYF. The V gene is TRBV5-1, the J gene TRBJ2-5, with 10 bases that match TRBD2. With V trimmed by 2 bases and J by 3 bases, 4 bases remained unmatched. In germline, CDR1 is SGHRS, CDR2 YFSETQ. The CDR3 sequence is 15 residues long.

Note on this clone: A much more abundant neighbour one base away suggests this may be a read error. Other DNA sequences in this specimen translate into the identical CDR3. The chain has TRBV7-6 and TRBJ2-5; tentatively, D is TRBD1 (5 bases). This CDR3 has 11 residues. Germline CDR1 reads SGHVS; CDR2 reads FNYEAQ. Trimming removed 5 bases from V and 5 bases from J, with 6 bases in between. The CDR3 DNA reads TGTGCCAGCAGCCCAGGGGAGACCCAGTACTTC. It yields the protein CASSPGETQYF.

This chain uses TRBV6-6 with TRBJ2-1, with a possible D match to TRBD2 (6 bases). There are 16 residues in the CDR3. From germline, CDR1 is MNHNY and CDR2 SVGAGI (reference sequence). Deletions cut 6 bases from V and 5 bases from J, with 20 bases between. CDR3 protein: CASRPSGTRINNEQFF. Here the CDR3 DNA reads TGTGCCAGCAGACCTTCCGGGACTCGAATCAACAATGAGCAGTTCTTC.

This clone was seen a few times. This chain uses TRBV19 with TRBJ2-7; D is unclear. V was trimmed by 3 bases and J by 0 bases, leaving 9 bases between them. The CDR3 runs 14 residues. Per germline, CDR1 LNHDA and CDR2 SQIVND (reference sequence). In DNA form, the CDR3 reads TGTGCCAGTAGTATTTCGCTGAGCTCCTACGAGCAGTACTTC. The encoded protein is CASSISLSSYEQYF.

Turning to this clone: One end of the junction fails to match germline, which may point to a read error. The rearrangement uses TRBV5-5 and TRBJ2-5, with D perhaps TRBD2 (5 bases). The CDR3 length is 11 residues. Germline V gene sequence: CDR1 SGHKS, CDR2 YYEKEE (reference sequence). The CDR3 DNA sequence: TGTGCCAGCAGCTCGGACGGACTTTGCAACTTC. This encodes CASSSDGLCNF. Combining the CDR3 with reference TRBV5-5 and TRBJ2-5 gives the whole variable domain DAGVTQSPTHLIKTRGQQVTLRCSPISGHKSVSWYQQVLGQGPQFIFQYYEKEERGRGNFPDRFSARQFPNYSSELNVNALLLGDSALYLCASSSDGLCNFGPGTRLLVL.

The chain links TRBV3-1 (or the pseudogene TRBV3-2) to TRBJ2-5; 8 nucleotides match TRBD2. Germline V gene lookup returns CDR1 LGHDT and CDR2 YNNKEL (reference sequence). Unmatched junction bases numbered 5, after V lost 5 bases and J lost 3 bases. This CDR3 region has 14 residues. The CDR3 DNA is TGTGCCAGCAGCGACCCACTAGCGGAAGAGACCCAGTACTTC. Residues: CASSDPLAEETQYF.

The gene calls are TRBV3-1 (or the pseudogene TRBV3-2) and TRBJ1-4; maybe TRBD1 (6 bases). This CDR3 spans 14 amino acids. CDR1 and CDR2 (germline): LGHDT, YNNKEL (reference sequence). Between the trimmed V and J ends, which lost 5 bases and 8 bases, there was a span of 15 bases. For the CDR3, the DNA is TGTGCCAGCAGCATACGGACAGAGACCGAAAAACTGTTTTTT. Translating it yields CASSIRTETEKLFF.

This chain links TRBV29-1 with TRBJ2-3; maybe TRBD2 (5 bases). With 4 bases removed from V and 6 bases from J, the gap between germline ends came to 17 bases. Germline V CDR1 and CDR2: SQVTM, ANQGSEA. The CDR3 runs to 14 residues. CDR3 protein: CSVGVGSKGDTQYF. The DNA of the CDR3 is TGCAGCGTTGGGGTGGGGAGCAAGGGCGATACGCAGTATTTT.

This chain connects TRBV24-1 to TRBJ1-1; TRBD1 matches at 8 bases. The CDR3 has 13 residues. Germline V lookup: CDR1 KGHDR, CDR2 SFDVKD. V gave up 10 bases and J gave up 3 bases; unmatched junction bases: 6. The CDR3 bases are TGTGCCACTCGAGGGACAGGAGACACTGAAGCTTTCTTT. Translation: CATRGTGDTEAFF.

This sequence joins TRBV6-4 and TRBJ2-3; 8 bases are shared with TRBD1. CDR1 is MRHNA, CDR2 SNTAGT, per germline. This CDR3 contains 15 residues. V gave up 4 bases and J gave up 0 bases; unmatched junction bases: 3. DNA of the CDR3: TGTGCCAGCAGTGCGACAGGGGCTAGCACAGATACGCAGTATTTT. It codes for CASSATGASTDTQYF.

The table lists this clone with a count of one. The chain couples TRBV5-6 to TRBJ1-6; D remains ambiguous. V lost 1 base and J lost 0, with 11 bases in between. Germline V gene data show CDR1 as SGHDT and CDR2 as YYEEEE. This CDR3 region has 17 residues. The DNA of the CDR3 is TGTGCCAGCAGCTTGCCCCGCGTTGGCTCCTATAATTCACCCCTCCACTTT. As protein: CASSLPRVGSYNSPLHF.

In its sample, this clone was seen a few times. As DNA, the CDR3 is TGCGCCAGCAGCTTAGGTAGCGGGAGAGTTCGAGATACGCAGTATTTT. It translates to CASSLGSGRVRDTQYF. The rearrangement links TRBV5-1 to TRBJ2-3; 9 nucleotides align to TRBD2. Germline assignment: CDR1 SGHRS and CDR2 YFSETQ. The ends lost 2 bases at V and 5 bases at J; junction bases unmatched: 9. The CDR3 is 16 amino acids.

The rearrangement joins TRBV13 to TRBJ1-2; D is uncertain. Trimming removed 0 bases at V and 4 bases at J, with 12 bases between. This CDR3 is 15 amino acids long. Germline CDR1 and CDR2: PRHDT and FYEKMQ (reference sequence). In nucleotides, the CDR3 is TGTGCCAGCAGCTTAGGGGGAGACCGGGTCTATGGCTACACCTTC. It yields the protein CASSLGGDRVYGYTF.

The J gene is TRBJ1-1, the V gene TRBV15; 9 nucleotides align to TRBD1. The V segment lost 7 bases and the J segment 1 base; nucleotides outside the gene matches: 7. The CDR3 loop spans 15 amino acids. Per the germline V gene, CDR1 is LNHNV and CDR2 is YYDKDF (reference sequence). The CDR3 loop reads CATTTGGRRNTEAFF. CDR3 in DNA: TGTGCCACCACCACAGGGGGCCGGAGGAACACTGAAGCTTTCTTT. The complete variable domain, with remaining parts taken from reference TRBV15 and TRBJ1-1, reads DAMVIQNPRYQVTQFGKPVTLSCSQTLNHNVMYWYQQKSSQAPKLLFHYYDKDFNNEADTPDNFQSRRPNTSFCFLDIRSPGLGDTAMYLCATTTGGRRNTEAFFGQGTRLTVV.

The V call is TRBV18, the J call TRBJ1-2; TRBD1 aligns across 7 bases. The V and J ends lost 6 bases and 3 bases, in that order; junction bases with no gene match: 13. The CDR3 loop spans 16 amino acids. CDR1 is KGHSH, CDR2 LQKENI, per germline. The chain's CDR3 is CASSPGTEGDYYGYTF. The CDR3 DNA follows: TGTGCCAGCTCGCCGGGGACAGAGGGGGACTACTATGGCTACACCTTC. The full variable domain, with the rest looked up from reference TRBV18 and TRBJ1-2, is NAGVMQNPRHLVRRRGQEARLRCSPMKGHSHVYWYRQLPEEGLKFMVYLQKENIIDESGMPKERFSAEFPKEGPSILRIQQVVRGDSAAYFCASSPGTEGDYYGYTFGSGTRLTVV.

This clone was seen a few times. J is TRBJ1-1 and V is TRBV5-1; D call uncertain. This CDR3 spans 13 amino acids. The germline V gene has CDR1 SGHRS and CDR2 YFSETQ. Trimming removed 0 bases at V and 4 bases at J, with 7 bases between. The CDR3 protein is CASSLAPGTEAFF. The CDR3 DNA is TGCGCCAGCAGCTTGGCCCCCGGCACTGAAGCTTTCTTT.

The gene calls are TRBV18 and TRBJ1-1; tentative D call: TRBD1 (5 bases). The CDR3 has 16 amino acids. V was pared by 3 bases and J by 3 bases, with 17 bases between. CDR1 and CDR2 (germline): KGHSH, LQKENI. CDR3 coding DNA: TGTGCCAGCTCACCCAGGGCACCTGCGAGAGACACTGAAGCTTTCTTT. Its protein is CASSPRAPARDTEAFF. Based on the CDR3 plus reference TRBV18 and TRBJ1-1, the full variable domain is NAGVMQNPRHLVRRRGQEARLRCSPMKGHSHVYWYRQLPEEGLKFMVYLQKENIIDESGMPKERFSAEFPKEGPSILRIQQVVRGDSAAYFCASSPRAPARDTEAFFGQGTRLTVV.

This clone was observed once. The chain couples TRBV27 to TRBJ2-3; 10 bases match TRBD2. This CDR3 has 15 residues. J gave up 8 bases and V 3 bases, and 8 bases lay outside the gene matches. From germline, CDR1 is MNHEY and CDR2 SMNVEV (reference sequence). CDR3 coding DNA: TGTGCCAGCAGTTTGCTAGCGGGAGTTCAAGGTACGCAGTATTTT. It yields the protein CASSLLAGVQGTQYF.

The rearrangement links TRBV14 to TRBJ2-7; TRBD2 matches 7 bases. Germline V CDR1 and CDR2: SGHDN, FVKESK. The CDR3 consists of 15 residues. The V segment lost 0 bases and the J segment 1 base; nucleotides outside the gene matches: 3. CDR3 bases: TGTGCCAGCAGCCAAGATCTCGGGGGGTCCTACGAGCAGTACTTC. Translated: CASSQDLGGSYEQYF.

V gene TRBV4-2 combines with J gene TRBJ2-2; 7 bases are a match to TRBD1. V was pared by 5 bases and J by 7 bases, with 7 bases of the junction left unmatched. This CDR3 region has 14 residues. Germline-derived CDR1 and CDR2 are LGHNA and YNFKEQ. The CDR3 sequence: CASSDLGGSGELFF. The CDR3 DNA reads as TGTGCCAGCAGCGATTTAGGGGGCAGCGGGGAGCTGTTTTTT.

The DNA of the CDR3 is TGTGCCAGCAGCTTTTCCCCCGGGAGCACTGAAGCTTTCTTT. Protein product: CASSFSPGSTEAFF. The rearrangement links TRBV7-2 to TRBJ1-1; D is ambiguous. Deletions cut 3 bases from V and 4 bases from J, with 12 bases between. The CDR3 contains 14 residues. The germline V gene encodes CDR1 SGHTA and CDR2 FQGNSA.

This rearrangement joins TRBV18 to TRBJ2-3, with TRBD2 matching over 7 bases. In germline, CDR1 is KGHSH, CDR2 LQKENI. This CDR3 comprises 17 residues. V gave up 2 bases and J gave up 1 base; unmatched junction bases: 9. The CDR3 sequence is CASSPTVSSGRTDTQYF. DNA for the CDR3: TGTGCCAGCTCACCAACCGTTTCTAGCGGACGCACAGATACGCAGTATTTT.

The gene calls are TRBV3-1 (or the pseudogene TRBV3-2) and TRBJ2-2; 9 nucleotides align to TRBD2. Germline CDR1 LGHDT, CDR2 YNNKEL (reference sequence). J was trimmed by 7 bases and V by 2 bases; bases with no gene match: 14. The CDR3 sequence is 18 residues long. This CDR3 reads CASSQPRGAGGFGGELFF. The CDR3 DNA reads TGTGCCAGCAGCCAACCCCGGGGCGCGGGAGGGTTCGGCGGGGAGCTGTTTTTT.